The 10 T cell receptor beta chains reported below all come from one sample, sequenced in a study of control samples from healthy donors and cancer patients. The method was immunoSEQ multiplex PCR; TCRdb's version includes in-frame clones alone and lacks a portion of them. The repertoire holds 120,000 or so clones, with under 95% as singletons. Sequencing used PBMCs. The receptors were sampled from a man in his forties or fifties with head and neck cancer.

This clone was recorded only once. The rearrangement links TRBV6-2 or TRBV6-3 to TRBJ2-6; TRBD1 matches 8 bases. This CDR3 has 18 amino acids. V trimming: 4 bases; J trimming: 0 bases; junction bases outside the gene matches: 8. CDR1 and CDR2 from the germline V gene are MNHEY and SVGEGT. CDR3 amino acids: CASSSTGTGTSGANVLTF. The CDR3 bases are TGTGCCAGCAGTTCGACCGGGACAGGAACCTCTGGGGCCAACGTCCTGACTTTC.

The chain is built from TRBV6-2 or TRBV6-3 and TRBJ1-4, with 10 bases aligning to TRBD1. Germline V gene lookup returns CDR1 MNHEY and CDR2 SVGEGT. The CDR3 runs to 15 residues. V lost 6 bases to trimming and J lost 6 bases; unmatched junction nucleotides: 7. The CDR3 sequence: CASSFVTGGYEKLFF. CDR3 nucleotides: TGTGCCAGCAGCTTCGTGACAGGGGGCTATGAAAAACTGTTTTTT.

The J gene is TRBJ2-1, the V gene TRBV27; 9 nucleotides match TRBD1. The CDR3 is made up of 14 amino acids. With V trimmed by 2 bases and J by 10 bases, 6 bases remained unmatched. The V gene's germline CDR1 is MNHEY and CDR2 SMNVEV (reference sequence). CDR3 in amino acids: CASSLGTGFGEQFF. As DNA, the CDR3 is TGTGCCAGCAGTTTAGGGACAGGGTTTGGCGAGCAGTTCTTC.

V usage is TRBV28 and J usage is TRBJ1-2, with D unresolved. Germline CDR1 is MDHEN and CDR2 is SYDVKM. The CDR3 length is 16 residues. V shed 3 bases and J shed 0 bases, with 14 bases lying between them. In DNA form, the CDR3 reads TGTGCCAGCAGTTTTCCCGGACTTGCTTCTAACTATGGCTACACCTTC. Translation: CASSFPGLASNYGYTF.

The chain links TRBV9 to TRBJ1-6; D remains ambiguous. V lost 0 bases, J lost 8 bases, and 12 bases lay in between. The germline gives CDR1 SGDLS, CDR2 YYNGEE. The CDR3 contains 15 residues. DNA for the CDR3: TGTGCCAGCAGCGTAGACACGGCCGGGTATTCACCCCTCCACTTT. Amino acids: CASSVDTAGYSPLHF.

J is TRBJ2-2 and V is TRBV11-2, with 9 bases matching TRBD2. Per germline, CDR1 SGHAT and CDR2 FQNNGV. V lost 5 bases, J lost 2 bases, and 3 bases stayed unmatched. This CDR3 is built from 15 residues. CDR3 loop: CASSPGLANTGELFF. CDR3 nucleotide sequence: TGTGCCAGCAGCCCGGGACTAGCAAACACCGGGGAGCTGTTTTTT.

The CDR3 DNA reads TGTGCCAGCCGTACCACGGACAGGGGAAATTCACCCCTCCACTTT. It translates to CASRTTDRGNSPLHF. This chain connects TRBV7-9 to TRBJ1-6, with 9 positions matching TRBD1. The CDR3 sequence is 15 residues long. CDR1 is SEHNR and CDR2 is FQNEAQ in the germline V gene (reference sequence). The V gene end was trimmed by 8 bases and the J gene end by 7 bases; junction bases not matched to a gene: 9.

On this clone: The identical CDR3 is also encoded by other nucleotide sequences in the sample. The gene calls are TRBV5-8 and TRBJ1-5; perhaps TRBD1 as D (5 bases). Germline lookup yields CDR1 SGHTS and CDR2 YDEGEE. Between the trimmed V and J ends, which lost 6 bases and 3 bases, there was a span of 16 bases. CDR3 length equals 15 residues. CDR3 bases: TGTGCCAGCACCCAGGATAGGGGCCTCAATCAGCCCCAGCATTTT. Amino acids: CASTQDRGLNQPQHF.

This chain uses TRBV19 with TRBJ2-3; D unclear. Per the germline V gene, CDR1 is LNHDA and CDR2 is SQIVND (reference sequence). The CDR3 has 12 amino acids. Trimming took 3 bases from V and 5 from J, leaving 6 bases between them. CDR3 sequence (DNA): TGTGCCAGTAGTATCTGGGGAGATACGCAGTATTTT. Protein product: CASSIWGDTQYF.

The rearrangement uses TRBV27 and TRBJ1-5; tentatively, D is TRBD1 (5 bases). The CDR3 spans 15 residues. Germline-derived CDR1 and CDR2 are MNHEY and SMNVEV (reference sequence). Trimming removed 3 bases from V and 0 bases from J, with 9 bases in between. The CDR3 DNA reads TGTGCCAGCAGTTTGCAGGGAAATAGCAATCAGCCCCAGCATTTT. It yields the protein CASSLQGNSNQPQHF.